This passage covers 20 T cell receptor beta chains from one sample sequenced in a study of shared clonotypes between healthy human individuals. Sequencing used immunoSEQ multiplex PCR; TCRdb keeps in-frame clones, though not all of them. The sample lists some 2 million clones, 90% to 95% occurring once. Material: naive CD4+ T cells sorted from blood. Subset here: CD45RA+ positively selected. Every receptor here comes from a man younger than 30 in good health.

Of note for this clone: Since a much larger clone is just one base distant, this may be a read error. Lacking the conserved final phenylalanine or tryptophan, this CDR3 likely reflects a read error. The chain employs TRBV11-2 and TRBJ2-7; D perhaps matches TRBD2 (5 bases). Per the germline V gene, CDR1 is SGHAT and CDR2 is FQNNGV. The CDR3 runs to 15 residues. Trimming removed 5 bases at V and 0 bases at J, with 14 bases between. The CDR3 spells CASSVGAGISYEQYL. Written as DNA, the CDR3 is TGTGCCAGCAGCGTGGGTGCCGGGATCTCCTACGAGCAGTACCTC.

The V and J genes are TRBV5-6 and TRBJ1-2; D possibly corresponds to TRBD1 (5 bases). Germline V gene sequence: CDR1 SGHDT, CDR2 YYEEEE. V lost 5 bases and J lost 0, with 14 bases in between. The CDR3 is 15 amino acids. The CDR3 DNA reads as TGTGCCAGCAGACCGGCCGGGGGTTCTAACTATGGCTACACCTTC. Protein: CASRPAGGSNYGYTF.

The CDR3, as DNA: TGTGCCAGCAGAACGGGACAGTTGAATGAAAAACTGTTTTTT. Translated, it gives CASRTGQLNEKLFF. V gene TRBV6-6 combines with J gene TRBJ1-4; TRBD1 matches at 7 bases. The CDR3 has 14 residues. The V and J ends lost 6 bases and 5 bases, in that order; junction bases with no gene match: 6. The germline CDR1 and CDR2 sequences are MNHNY and SVGAGI (reference sequence).

The V call is TRBV6-5, the J call TRBJ2-3; 13 nucleotides match TRBD2. The V segment lost 2 bases and the J segment 7 bases; nucleotides outside the gene matches: 6. Germline loops: CDR1 MNHEY, CDR2 SVGAGI. The CDR3 extends over 16 amino acids. The CDR3 spells CASSYRLAGGQNTQYF. DNA of the CDR3: TGTGCCAGCAGTTACCGACTAGCGGGGGGACAAAATACGCAGTATTTT.

V is TRBV27 and J is TRBJ1-6, with TRBD1 as a possible D gene (6 bases). This CDR3 contains 16 residues. V was shortened by 7 bases and J by 10 bases, with 23 bases between the two germline ends. CDR1 is MNHEY, CDR2 SMNVEV, per germline (reference sequence). The CDR3 loop is CASKRGLNGGQSPLHF. The CDR3 coding sequence is TGTGCCAGCAAACGGGGCCTTAATGGAGGACAGTCACCCCTCCACTTT.

The genes are TRBV20-1 and TRBJ2-7; D not certain. Trimming removed 2 bases from V and 6 bases from J, with 8 bases in between. CDR1 and CDR2 (germline): DFQATT, SNEGSKA (reference sequence). The CDR3 length is 11 residues. CDR3 DNA sequence: TGCAGTGCTAGATTGAATGGCGAGCAGTACTTC. It is translated as CSARLNGEQYF.

This clone occurred once. The chain has TRBV4-1 and TRBJ2-7, with 12 positions matching TRBD2. The CDR3 loop spans 15 amino acids. Trimming removed 4 bases from V and 3 bases from J; junction bases left unmatched: 4. In germline, CDR1 is MGHRA, CDR2 YSYEKL. The CDR3 DNA follows: TGCGCCAGCAGCCCAGGACTAGCGGGAATCTACGAGCAGTACTTC. Protein product: CASSPGLAGIYEQYF.

This clone is a singleton in its sample. The genes are TRBV6-5 and TRBJ1-2; D not resolved. The CDR3 sequence is 14 residues long. Looked up from germline, CDR1 is MNHEY and CDR2 is SVGAGI. V was trimmed by 6 bases and J by 2 bases, leaving 13 bases between them. CDR3 in DNA: TGTGCCAGCAGAACAGTAGATACCAACTATGGCTACACCTTC. This sequence encodes CASRTVDTNYGYTF.

This clone was recorded once. This sequence joins TRBV11-2 and TRBJ2-1; 8 nucleotides match TRBD2. Germline CDR1 is SGHAT and CDR2 is FQNNGV. The J segment lost 4 bases and the V segment lost 6 bases, leaving 8 bases of the junction unmatched. The CDR3 runs 15 residues. This CDR3 reads CASRVDGRGYNEQFF. Written as DNA, the CDR3 is TGTGCCAGCAGGGTCGACGGGAGGGGGTACAATGAGCAGTTCTTC.

The chain combines TRBV2 with TRBJ1-6; 7 nucleotides align to TRBD1. V trimming: 2 bases; J trimming: 9 bases; junction bases outside the gene matches: 13. This CDR3 is 17 amino acids long. Germline V gives CDR1 SNHLY, CDR2 FYNNEI. The CDR3, as DNA: TGTGCCAGCAGTGAATCGGGACAGCCTCTTTCGAGTTCACCCCTCCACTTT. Residues: CASSESGQPLSSSPLHF. The full variable domain, in which reference TRBV2 and TRBJ1-6 provide the parts outside the CDR3, is EPEVTQTPSHQVTQMGQEVILRCVPISNHLYFYWYRQILGQKVEFLVSFYNNEISEKSEIFDDQFSVERPDGSNFTLKIRSTKLEDSAMYFCASSESGQPLSSSPLHFGNGTRLTVT.

The rearrangement uses TRBV4-3 and TRBJ2-5; 9 bases are shared with TRBD2. Germline values: CDR1 LGHNA, CDR2 YSLEER. V dropped 5 bases and J dropped 2; count of bases not matched to a gene: 9. This CDR3 comprises 16 residues. CDR3 amino acids: CASSGAAGGHQETQYF. CDR3 DNA: TGCGCCAGCAGCGGGGCAGCGGGAGGTCATCAAGAGACCCAGTACTTC.

The V and J genes are TRBV10-3 and TRBJ1-5, with D perhaps TRBD1 (5 bases). The ends were cut back, 5 bases at V and 2 bases at J, with 10 bases in the middle. The germline V gene has CDR1 ENHRY and CDR2 SYGVKD. The CDR3 runs to 14 residues. CDR3 in DNA: TGTGCCATCAGTCCCCGGGACGGCAATCAGCCCCAGCATTTT. Amino acid sequence: CAISPRDGNQPQHF.

This clone has only one observation. The chain links TRBV19 to TRBJ2-2; a weak D match, TRBD2 (5 bases). Between the trimmed V and J ends, which lost 5 bases and 12 bases, there was a span of 13 bases. Germline loops: CDR1 LNHDA, CDR2 SQIVND (reference sequence). This CDR3 spans 12 amino acids. CDR3 sequence reads: CASSPGIVQLFF. CDR3 DNA: TGTGCCAGTAGTCCCGGGATCGTGCAGCTGTTTTTT.

This rearrangement joins TRBV12-5 to TRBJ2-7; D ambiguous. Germline assignment: CDR1 LGHNT and CDR2 FRNRAP. Trimming removed 8 bases at V and 5 bases at J, with 7 bases between. The CDR3 has 10 amino acids. The DNA for the CDR3 is TGTGCTAGTCAAGGCCACGAGCAGTACTTC. Residues: CASQGHEQYF. The complete variable domain, with remaining parts taken from reference TRBV12-5 and TRBJ2-7, reads DARVTQTPRHKVTEMGQEVTMRCQPILGHNTVFWYRQTMMQGLELLAYFRNRAPLDDSGMPKDRFSAEMPDATLATLKIQPSEPRDSAVYFCASQGHEQYFGPGTRLTVT.

The V and J genes are TRBV6-1 and TRBJ2-1; D is possibly TRBD1 or TRBD2 (5 bases each). The V gene lost 0 bases and the J gene lost 7 bases, with 7 bases spanning the gap. The CDR3 has 13 amino acids. Germline V lookup: CDR1 MNHNS, CDR2 SASEGT. DNA of the CDR3: TGTGCCAGCAGTGAAGCGGGGGTGAATGAGCAGTTCTTC. Residues: CASSEAGVNEQFF.

This chain connects TRBV10-3 to TRBJ1-1; maybe TRBD1 (6 bases). The CDR3 length is 14 residues. The V end was cut by 3 bases, the J end by 10 bases, with 18 bases between. Germline V lookup: CDR1 ENHRY, CDR2 SYGVKD. Here the CDR3 DNA reads TGTGCCATCAGTGACCCAGGGGAGACCCGGGTAGCTTTCTTT. It yields the protein CAISDPGETRVAFF.

The J gene is TRBJ1-1, the V gene TRBV10-3; 8 nucleotides match TRBD1. The CDR3 length is 17 residues. Trimming took 3 bases from V and 6 from J; bases not matched to a gene: 15. Germline V gene lookup returns CDR1 ENHRY and CDR2 SYGVKD. CDR3 protein: CAISDLQGARYLPEAFF. CDR3 nucleotides: TGTGCCATCAGTGATCTTCAGGGGGCGCGGTATCTCCCTGAAGCTTTCTTT.

In this sample, this clone turned up once. The chain carries TRBV2 and TRBJ2-2; the D gene is possibly TRBD1 (5 bases). CDR3 size: 13 residues. V lost 3 bases, J lost 3 bases, and 5 bases lay in between. Germline V gene lookup returns CDR1 SNHLY and CDR2 FYNNEI. The chain's CDR3 is CASSETDTGELFF. In nucleotides, the CDR3 is TGTGCCAGCAGTGAGACAGACACCGGGGAGCTGTTTTTT.

Notes on this clone: The identical CDR3 is also encoded by other nucleotide sequences in the sample. The chain joins TRBV7-9 to TRBJ1-1; D unclear. CDR3 length: 13 residues. Trimming shortened V by 5 bases and J by 3 bases, and 10 bases separated the two germline ends. Germline values: CDR1 SEHNR, CDR2 FQNEAQ (reference sequence). The CDR3 loop reads CASSLVGDTEAFF. The CDR3 DNA reads as TGTGCCAGCAGCCTGGTGGGCGACACTGAAGCTTTCTTT.

The J gene is TRBJ1-2, the V gene TRBV18, with D perhaps TRBD1 (5 bases). The CDR3 extends over 15 amino acids. Germline CDR1 KGHSH, CDR2 LQKENI. The V gene lost 0 bases and the J gene lost 4 bases, with 12 bases spanning the gap. CDR3 DNA sequence: TGTGCCAGCTCACCACCAGTAAGACAGATCTATGGCTACACCTTC. Translated, it gives CASSPPVRQIYGYTF.